This TCR beta chain comes out of a study of blood T cell repertoires in COVID-19. Background on the study: The origin of the acute and convalescent COVID-19 samples was the United States, Italy and Spain. The cDNA or gDNA used as material had been derived from T cells, B-cell-depleted T cells, or PBMCs.

Sequenced by immunoSEQ multiplex PCR; TCRdb stores in-frame clones only, minus some. Counted here are about 170,000 clones, 85% occurring once; the ten biggest clones make up approximately 3%. Per germline, CDR1 SGHAT and CDR2 FQNNGV. Trimming removed 4 bases at V and 0 bases at J, with 6 bases between. There are 13 residues in the CDR3. The chain has TRBV11-2 and TRBJ1-1; D gene unclear. The source material was peripheral blood. This TCR was recovered from a human donor with acute or convalescent COVID-19. The donor label of this sample is uncertain. The CDR3 sequence is CASSSQVNTEAFF. The CDR3 bases are TGTGCCAGCAGCTCACAAGTGAACACTGAAGCTTTCTTT.